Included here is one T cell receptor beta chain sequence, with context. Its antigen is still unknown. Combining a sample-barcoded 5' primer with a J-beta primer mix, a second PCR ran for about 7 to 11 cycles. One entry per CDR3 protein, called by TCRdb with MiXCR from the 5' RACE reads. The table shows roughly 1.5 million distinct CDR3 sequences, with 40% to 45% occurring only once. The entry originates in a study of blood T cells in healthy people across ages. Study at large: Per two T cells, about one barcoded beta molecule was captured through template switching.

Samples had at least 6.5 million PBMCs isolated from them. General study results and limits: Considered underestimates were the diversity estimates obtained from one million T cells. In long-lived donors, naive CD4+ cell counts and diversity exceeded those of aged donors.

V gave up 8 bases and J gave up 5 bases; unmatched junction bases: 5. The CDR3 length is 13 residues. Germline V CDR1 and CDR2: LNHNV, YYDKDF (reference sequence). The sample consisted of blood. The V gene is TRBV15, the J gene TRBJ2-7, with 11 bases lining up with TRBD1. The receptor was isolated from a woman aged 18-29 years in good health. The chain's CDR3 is CATGRTGGHEQYF. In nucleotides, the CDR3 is TGTGCCACCGGCCGGACAGGGGGCCACGAGCAGTACTTC.